The 26 T cell receptor beta chains below all came from one sample that was sequenced in a study of T cell responses to AZD1222 COVID-19 vaccine. Sequencing used immunoSEQ multiplex PCR; TCRdb keeps in-frame clones, though not all of them. The repertoire holds approximately 46,000 clones, with around 90% as singletons. Sequencing was performed on peripheral blood, taken 28 days after the second AZD1222 dose. The receptor set was obtained from an adult who received the AZD1222 COVID-19 vaccine.

This chain joins TRBV18 and TRBJ2-2; weak D call: TRBD2 (5 bases). CDR1 and CDR2 from the germline V gene are KGHSH and LQKENI. V dropped 2 bases and J dropped 3 bases, with 13 bases sitting between them. This CDR3 has 16 amino acids. The CDR3 loop is CASSPTGSRDTGELFF. The CDR3 DNA sequence: TGTGCCAGCTCACCAACGGGATCCCGGGACACCGGGGAGCTGTTTTTT.

The chain recombines TRBV5-5 with TRBJ2-1, with D perhaps TRBD2 (6 bases). V was cut by 4 bases and J by 0 bases, with 14 bases left in between. Germline V CDR1 and CDR2: SGHKS, YYEKEE (reference sequence). The CDR3 is made up of 16 amino acids. The DNA of the CDR3 is TGTGCCAGCAGCGGGGACTTTACAAGCTCCTACAATGAGCAGTTCTTC. This codes for CASSGDFTSSYNEQFF.

The chain employs TRBV28 and TRBJ1-1, with 9 positions matching TRBD1. CDR3 length: 15 amino acids. The J segment lost 8 bases and the V segment lost 3 bases, leaving 10 bases of the junction unmatched. The germline gives CDR1 MDHEN, CDR2 SYDVKM. As DNA, the CDR3 is TGTGCCAGCAGTTTCCCGGGCGACAGGGGGTACGAAGCTTTCTTT. As protein: CASSFPGDRGYEAFF.

The CDR3 reads CASSFGSAPLHF. The CDR3 coding sequence is TGTGCCAGCAGTTTTGGGTCAGCACCCCTCCACTTT. The chain joins TRBV27 to TRBJ1-6; D remains unclear. CDR3 size: 12 residues. Germline loops: CDR1 MNHEY, CDR2 SMNVEV (reference sequence). V gave up 3 bases and J gave up 11 bases, with 8 bases separating them.

The gene calls are TRBV5-1 and TRBJ1-1; D possibly corresponds to TRBD1 (6 bases). The V end was cut by 4 bases, the J end by 1 base, with 11 bases between. CDR3 length equals 14 residues. Germline CDR1 reads SGHRS; CDR2 reads YFSETQ. The CDR3 DNA follows: TGCGCCAGCAGCCCGGACAGAGGGAACACTGAAGCTTTCTTT. Its translation is CASSPDRGNTEAFF.

The V gene is TRBV21-1, the J gene TRBJ1-5. TRBV21-1 is tagged as a pseudogene. The CDR3 totals 15 residues. Here the CDR3 reads CASSKGGRLNQPQHF. CDR3 DNA sequence: TGTGCCAGCAGCAAAGGAGGCAGACTGAATCAGCCCCAGCATTTT.

The gene calls are TRBV28 and TRBJ2-7; D might be TRBD2 (6 bases). The ends were cut back, 2 bases at V and 0 bases at J, with 17 bases in the middle. This CDR3 has 17 amino acids. Germline V gene data show CDR1 as MDHEN and CDR2 as SYDVKM. CDR3 sequence: CASSLGFLAPFSYEQYF. CDR3 bases: TGTGCCAGCAGTTTAGGCTTCCTAGCGCCTTTCTCCTACGAGCAGTACTTC.

This chain uses TRBV10-3 with TRBJ2-1; D ambiguous. Germline-derived CDR1 and CDR2 are ENHRY and SYGVKD. The V gene lost 4 bases and the J gene lost 5 bases, with 9 bases spanning the gap. This CDR3 contains 13 residues. The CDR3 loop reads CAISGVTNNEQFF. The CDR3, as DNA: TGTGCCATCAGTGGGGTGACAAACAATGAGCAGTTCTTC.

The chain is built from TRBV24-1 and TRBJ2-3; 9 nucleotides align to TRBD1. The CDR3 is 16 residues long. J gave up 2 bases and V 3 bases, and 5 bases lay outside the gene matches. The germline V gene has CDR1 KGHDR and CDR2 SFDVKD. The CDR3 sequence is CATSDGRTGATDTQYF. The CDR3 DNA is TGTGCCACCAGTGATGGTAGGACAGGGGCCACAGATACGCAGTATTTT.

The chain carries TRBV19 and TRBJ1-2; possible D gene TRBD1, 6 bases. The V end lost 7 bases, the J end lost 0 bases, and 12 bases lay between the germline ends. Per the germline V gene, CDR1 is LNHDA and CDR2 is SQIVND (reference sequence). The CDR3 runs 14 residues. The CDR3 sequence: CASTWGGPNYGYTF. For the CDR3, the DNA is TGTGCCAGTACTTGGGGGGGCCCTAACTATGGCTACACCTTC.

Only a few counts were recorded for this clone. V is TRBV6-2 or TRBV6-3 and J is TRBJ1-2; D unresolved. Trimming left V 0 bases short and J 7 bases short, with 18 bases between. Germline CDR1 MNHEY, CDR2 SVGEGT. This CDR3 comprises 16 residues. CDR3 loop: CASSYSKTWSGGGYTF. Here the CDR3 DNA reads TGTGCCAGCAGTTACTCTAAGACATGGAGTGGTGGTGGCTACACCTTC.

The rearrangement uses TRBV10-3 and TRBJ2-1, with TRBD2 matching over 7 bases. Looked up from germline, CDR1 is ENHRY and CDR2 is SYGVKD. The CDR3 extends over 15 amino acids. Trimming took 4 bases from V and 4 from J; bases not matched to a gene: 7. The CDR3 spells CAISGSSGGYNEQFF. As DNA, the CDR3 is TGTGCCATCAGTGGTTCTAGCGGAGGGTACAATGAGCAGTTCTTC.

This chain connects TRBV5-1 to TRBJ2-7; 9 bases agree with TRBD1. V trimming: 6 bases; J trimming: 0 bases; junction bases outside the gene matches: 10. CDR1 is SGHRS, CDR2 YFSETQ, per germline. The CDR3 is 16 residues long. CDR3 amino acids: CASNELGQGSSYEQYF. The DNA of the CDR3 is TGCGCCAGCAACGAACTGGGACAGGGTAGCTCCTACGAGCAGTACTTC.

A note on this clone: Germline and junction disagree at one end, which may indicate a read error. V and J are TRBV15 and TRBJ2-5, with D hard to call. The CDR3 is made up of 17 amino acids. The V gene's germline CDR1 is LNHNV and CDR2 YYDKDF (reference sequence). The CDR3 DNA is TGTGCCACCAGCAGAGATCAAGGGCAGGATCGACAAGGGACCCAGTACTTC. Its translation is CATSRDQGQDRQGTQYF.

V is TRBV28 and J is TRBJ2-7; D is unresolved. The V gene's germline CDR1 is MDHEN and CDR2 SYDVKM. CDR3 length: 15 amino acids. The ends were cut back, 2 bases at V and 0 bases at J, with 11 bases in the middle. CDR3 coding DNA: TGTGCCAGCAGTTTAAGGTTACGGAGCTCCTACGAGCAGTACTTC. Its translation is CASSLRLRSSYEQYF.

The rearrangement links TRBV27 to TRBJ2-1; TRBD2 agrees at 7 bases. This CDR3 has 15 amino acids. The ends lost 2 bases at V and 7 bases at J; junction bases unmatched: 8. CDR1 is MNHEY and CDR2 is SMNVEV in the germline V gene (reference sequence). CDR3 bases: TGTGCCAGCAGTTTAGTAGTAACTAGCGTAAATGAGCAGTTCTTC. This sequence encodes CASSLVVTSVNEQFF.

V and J are TRBV28 and TRBJ2-3, with 9 nucleotides matching TRBD1. The CDR3 has 16 amino acids. Germline trimming cut 1 base from V and 2 bases from J; bases unmatched to any gene: 4. Germline V lookup: CDR1 MDHEN, CDR2 SYDVKM. CDR3 loop: CASSLSGQGNTDTQYF. DNA for the CDR3: TGTGCCAGCAGTTTATCGGGACAGGGAAACACAGATACGCAGTATTTT.

The genes are TRBV22-1 and TRBJ1-5; the table's D call, TRBD1, was not checked against the DNA. TRBV22-1 is shown as a pseudogene. The CDR3 spans 14 residues. The CDR3 bases are TGTCCTGGGAGTCGCTACAGGGCAGGCCAGCCCCAGCATTTT. Encoded protein: CPGSRYRAGQPQHF.

This chain joins TRBV2 and TRBJ2-7; D may be TRBD1 (5 bases). The CDR3 has 11 residues. Germline V gives CDR1 SNHLY, CDR2 FYNNEI. Trimming pared 5 bases from V and 7 bases from J, leaving 9 bases between. The DNA of the CDR3 is TGTGCCAGCAGTTCTAGGACAGAGCAGTACTTC. The encoded protein is CASSSRTEQYF. Based on the CDR3 plus reference TRBV2 and TRBJ2-7, the full variable domain is EPEVTQTPSHQVTQMGQEVILRCVPISNHLYFYWYRQILGQKVEFLVSFYNNEISEKSEIFDDQFSVERPDGSNFTLKIRSTKLEDSAMYFCASSSRTEQYFGPGTRLTVT.

This clone is a singleton in its sample. CDR3 sequence: CATSRSGVNTEAFF. The CDR3 nucleotides read TGTGCCACCAGTCGGTCAGGCGTGAACACTGAAGCTTTCTTT. The chain employs TRBV24-1 and TRBJ1-1; no definite D call. Between the trimmed V and J ends, which lost 6 bases and 0 bases, there was a span of 10 bases. This CDR3 comprises 14 residues. Germline assignment: CDR1 KGHDR and CDR2 SFDVKD.

The chain recombines TRBV1 with TRBJ2-1; the D segment call TRBD2 is taken from the table without a DNA check. TRBV1 is designated a pseudogene. The CDR3 runs 17 residues. CDR3 coding DNA: TGCACCAGCAGCCATACTGCGGCTAGCGGGAGGGTCGATGAGCAGTTCTTC. Its translation is CTSSHTAASGRVDEQFF.

The gene calls are TRBV5-1 and TRBJ2-7; D unresolved. The germline gives CDR1 SGHRS, CDR2 YFSETQ. V was trimmed by 0 bases and J by 4 bases, leaving 8 bases between them. The CDR3 consists of 13 residues. For the CDR3, the DNA is TGCGCCAGCAGCTTGGAAAGTCTTTACGAGCAGTACTTC. It is translated as CASSLESLYEQYF.

Comments on this clone: The junction does not match germline at one end; this may be a read error. The chain carries TRBV24-1 and TRBJ2-3, with a possible D match to TRBD2 (6 bases). CDR3 length: 14 amino acids. Germline V CDR1 and CDR2: KGHDR, SFDVKD. CDR3 nucleotides: TGTGCCTCCAGAGGAGGGAGAAGCACAGATACGCAGTATTTT. Translated: CASRGGRSTDTQYF.

The chain couples TRBV28 to TRBJ2-7, with TRBD2 identical over 13 bases. This CDR3 is built from 16 residues. Unmatched junction bases numbered 10, after V lost 6 bases and J lost 5 bases. Germline CDR1 and CDR2: MDHEN and SYDVKM. CDR3: CASSRLGLAGFNEQYF. The CDR3 bases are TGTGCCAGCAGCAGGTTGGGACTAGCGGGATTCAACGAGCAGTACTTC.

The genes are TRBV6-5 and TRBJ2-7; D gene unclear. CDR3 length: 13 amino acids. Trimming removed 6 bases at V and 1 base at J, with 10 bases between. Germline CDR1 reads MNHEY; CDR2 reads SVGAGI. The CDR3 DNA follows: TGTGCCAGCAGAATGGGTATTTCCTACGAGCAGTACTTC. Amino acid sequence: CASRMGISYEQYF.

This clone was observed a handful of times. The gene calls are TRBV28 and TRBJ2-7; the match to TRBD1 covers 9 bases. This CDR3 has 15 residues. CDR1 MDHEN and CDR2 SYDVKM come from the germline V gene. J lost 1 base, V lost 5 bases, and 6 bases had no gene match. CDR3 amino acids: CASSLRDRVSYEQYF. The CDR3 DNA follows: TGTGCCAGCAGTCTCAGGGACAGGGTTTCCTACGAGCAGTACTTC.